This T cell receptor (beta chain) was sequenced for a study of shared clonotypes between healthy human individuals. Background on the study: A couple of women and three men aged 18 to 49 made up the donors.

Findings and caveats of the study: The represented genetic and exposure-history diversity was limited by the small number of donors.

Germline V gene sequence: CDR1 SNHLY, CDR2 FYNNEI. This CDR3 region has 14 residues. V dropped 2 bases and J dropped 3 bases, with 10 bases sitting between them. DNA from unsorted PBMC was sequenced on ten immunoSEQ deep assay plates. Using immunoSEQ multiplex PCR, the repertoire was profiled, and TCRdb retains in-frame clones only, with some absent. The table lists some 530,000 clones, 81% of them singletons. Of note for this clone: Its target is not known.

There were no recent acute infections or vaccinations among the donors, who were healthy HIV-negative adults. The rearrangement links TRBV2 to TRBJ2-5, with D uncertain. Sequencing was carried out using PBMCs. The receptor's source is a woman in her 40s in good health. Some clones in this sample may be carry-over from other donors' samples. CDR3 loop: CASSELVLEETQYF. For the CDR3, the DNA is TGTGCCAGCAGTGAACTCGTTTTAGAAGAGACCCAGTACTTC.